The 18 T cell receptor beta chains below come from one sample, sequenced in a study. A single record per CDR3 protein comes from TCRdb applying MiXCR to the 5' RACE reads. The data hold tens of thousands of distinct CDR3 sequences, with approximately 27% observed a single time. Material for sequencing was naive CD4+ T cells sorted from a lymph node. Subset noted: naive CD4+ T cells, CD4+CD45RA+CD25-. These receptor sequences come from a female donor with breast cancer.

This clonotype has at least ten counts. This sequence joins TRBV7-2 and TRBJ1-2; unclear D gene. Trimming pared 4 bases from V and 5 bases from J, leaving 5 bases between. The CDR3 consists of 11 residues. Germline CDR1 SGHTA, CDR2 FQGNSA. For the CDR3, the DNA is TGTGCCAGCAGCTCCACTTATGGCTACACCTTC. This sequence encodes CASSSTYGYTF.

CDR3 amino acids: CASSLMASSSADTDTQYF. CDR3 nucleotide sequence: TGTGCCAGCAGCTTGATGGCTAGCTCCTCCGCGGACACAGATACGCAGTATTTT. J is TRBJ2-3 and V is TRBV5-6, with a possible D match to TRBD2 (5 bases). The CDR3 is 18 amino acids. The germline CDR1 and CDR2 sequences are SGHDT and YYEEEE. Deletions cut 1 base from V and 2 bases from J, with 20 bases between.

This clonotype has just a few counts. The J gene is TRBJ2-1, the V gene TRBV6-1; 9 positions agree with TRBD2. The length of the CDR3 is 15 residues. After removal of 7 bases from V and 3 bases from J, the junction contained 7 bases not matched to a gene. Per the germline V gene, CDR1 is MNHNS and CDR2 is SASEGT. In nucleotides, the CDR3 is TGTGCCAGCACCCGAAGCGGGGGGAACTACAATGAGCAGTTCTTC. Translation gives CASTRSGGNYNEQFF.

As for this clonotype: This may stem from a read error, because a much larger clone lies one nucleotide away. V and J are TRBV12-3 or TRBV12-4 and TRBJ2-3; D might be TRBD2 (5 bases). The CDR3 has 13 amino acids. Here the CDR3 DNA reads TGTGCCAGCGGTTTCAGCGGCGCCGATACGCAGTATTTT. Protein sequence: CASGFSGADTQYF.

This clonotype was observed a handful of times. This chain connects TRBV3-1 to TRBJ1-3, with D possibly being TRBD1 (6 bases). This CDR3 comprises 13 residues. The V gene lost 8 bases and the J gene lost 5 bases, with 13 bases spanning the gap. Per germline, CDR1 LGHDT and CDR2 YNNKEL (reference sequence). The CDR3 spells CASGRQERNTIYF. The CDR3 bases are TGTGCCAGCGGCCGACAGGAAAGAAACACCATATATTTT.

This CDR3 is CSAGPLRGRTEAFF. In DNA, the CDR3 is TGCAGTGCTGGCCCTCTCAGGGGAAGGACTGAAGCTTTCTTT. This chain uses TRBV20-1 with TRBJ1-1, with D tentatively TRBD1 (6 bases). The ends were cut back, 5 bases at V and 5 bases at J, with 18 bases in the middle. This CDR3 is built from 14 residues. CDR1 DFQATT and CDR2 SNEGSKA come from the germline V gene (reference sequence).

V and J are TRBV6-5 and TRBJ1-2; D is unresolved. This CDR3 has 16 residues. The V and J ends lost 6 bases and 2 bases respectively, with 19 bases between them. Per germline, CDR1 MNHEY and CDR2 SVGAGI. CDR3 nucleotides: TGTGCCAGCAGGATCACAGAGGGCTCCTTGAACTATGGCTACACCTTC. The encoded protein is CASRITEGSLNYGYTF.

CDR3 residues: CAGMPLMGEGETQYF. CDR3 DNA sequence: TGTGCCGGCATGCCGCTCATGGGTGAGGGAGAGACCCAGTACTTC. V gene TRBV21-1 combines with J gene TRBJ2-5; TRBD2, the table's D call, was not compared with the DNA. TRBV21-1 is noted as a pseudogene. This CDR3 has 15 amino acids.

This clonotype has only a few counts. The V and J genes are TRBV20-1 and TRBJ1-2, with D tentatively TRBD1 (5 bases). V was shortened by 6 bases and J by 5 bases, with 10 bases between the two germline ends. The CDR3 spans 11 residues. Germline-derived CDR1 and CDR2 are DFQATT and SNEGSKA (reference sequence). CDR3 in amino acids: CSALRGYGYTF. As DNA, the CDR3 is TGCAGTGCGCTACGGGGGTATGGCTACACCTTC.

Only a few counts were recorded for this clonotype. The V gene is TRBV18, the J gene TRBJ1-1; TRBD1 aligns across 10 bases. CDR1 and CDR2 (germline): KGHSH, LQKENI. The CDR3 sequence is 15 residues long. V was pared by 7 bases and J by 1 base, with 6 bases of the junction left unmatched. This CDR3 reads CASLRQGAQNTEAFF. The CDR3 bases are TGTGCCAGCTTACGACAGGGGGCGCAGAACACTGAAGCTTTCTTT.

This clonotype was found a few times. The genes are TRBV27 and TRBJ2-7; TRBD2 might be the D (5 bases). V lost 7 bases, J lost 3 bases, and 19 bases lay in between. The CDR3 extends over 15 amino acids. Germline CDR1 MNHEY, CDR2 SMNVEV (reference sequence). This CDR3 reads CASTRSSAVHYEQYF. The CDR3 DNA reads TGTGCCAGCACACGTTCGTCAGCGGTCCACTACGAGCAGTACTTC.

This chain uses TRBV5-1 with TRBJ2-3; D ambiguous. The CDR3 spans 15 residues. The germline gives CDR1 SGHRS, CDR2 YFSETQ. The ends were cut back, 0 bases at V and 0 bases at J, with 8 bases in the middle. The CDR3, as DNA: TGCGCCAGCAGCTTGGGGATCGAGAGCACAGATACGCAGTATTTT. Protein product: CASSLGIESTDTQYF.

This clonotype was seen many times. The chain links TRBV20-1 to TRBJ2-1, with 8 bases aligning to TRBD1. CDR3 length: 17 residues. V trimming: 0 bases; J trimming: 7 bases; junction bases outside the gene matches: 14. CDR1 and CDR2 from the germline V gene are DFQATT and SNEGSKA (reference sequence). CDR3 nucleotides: TGCAGTGCTAGAGATAAGGATGGTGGACAGGGATTTAATGAGCAGTTCTTC. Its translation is CSARDKDGGQGFNEQFF.

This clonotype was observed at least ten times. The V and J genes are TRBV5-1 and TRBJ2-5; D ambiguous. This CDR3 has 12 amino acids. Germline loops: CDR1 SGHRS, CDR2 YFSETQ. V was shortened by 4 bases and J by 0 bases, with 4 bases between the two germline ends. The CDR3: CASSQDQETQYF. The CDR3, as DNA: TGCGCCAGCAGCCAGGACCAAGAGACCCAGTACTTC.

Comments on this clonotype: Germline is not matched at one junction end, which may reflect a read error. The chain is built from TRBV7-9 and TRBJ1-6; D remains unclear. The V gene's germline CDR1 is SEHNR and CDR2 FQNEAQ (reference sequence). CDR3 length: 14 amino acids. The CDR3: CTSSLGGEYSPLHF. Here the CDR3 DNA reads TGTACCAGCAGCTTAGGCGGAGAATATTCGCCCCTCCACTTT.

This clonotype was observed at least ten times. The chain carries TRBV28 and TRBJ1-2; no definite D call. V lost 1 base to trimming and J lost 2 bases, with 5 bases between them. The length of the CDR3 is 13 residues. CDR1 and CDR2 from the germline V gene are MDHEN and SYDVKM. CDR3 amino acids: CASSLSPNYGYTF. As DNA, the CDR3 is TGTGCCAGCAGTTTATCCCCCAACTATGGCTACACCTTC.

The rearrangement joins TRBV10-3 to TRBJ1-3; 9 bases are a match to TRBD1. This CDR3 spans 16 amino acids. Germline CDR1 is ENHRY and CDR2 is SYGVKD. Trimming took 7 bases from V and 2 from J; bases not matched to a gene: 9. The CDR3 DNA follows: TGTGCCATCACCAAGGGGGACAGGGCCGCTGGAAACACCATATATTTT. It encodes CAITKGDRAAGNTIYF.

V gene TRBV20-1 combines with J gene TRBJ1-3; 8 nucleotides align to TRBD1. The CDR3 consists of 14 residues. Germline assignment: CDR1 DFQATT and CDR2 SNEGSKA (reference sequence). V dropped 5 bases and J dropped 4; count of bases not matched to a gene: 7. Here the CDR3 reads CSAEDRASGNTIYF. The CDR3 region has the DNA TGCAGTGCTGAGGACAGGGCCTCAGGAAACACCATATATTTT.